This T cell receptor (beta chain) was captured in a study of CD8 T cells in Susac syndrome. Study outcomes and limitations: Susac-specific public clones were found in total CD8+ and CD8+ TEMRA repertoires, numbering roughly 15 and five, respectively. Peak Susac CD8+ clonal expansion occurred in TEMRA cells and active patients.

To note about this clonotype: The antigen is not known.

Reverse transcription of about 0.5 to 1 ug RNA used random hexamers. TCRdb independently ran MiXCR on the immunoSEQ multiplex PCR reads; one entry per CDR3 protein. The profile covers under 200,000 distinct CDR3 sequences, with 85% to 95% appearing a single time and around 0.16% taken by the ten largest. The sample was CD8+ T cells from PBMCs. This TCR was sampled from a human donor with Susac syndrome.

The CDR3 reads CASSPQGEEEKLFF. DNA of the CDR3: TGCGCCAGCAGCCCTCAGGGGGAGGAAGAAAAACTGTTTTTT. The V gene is TRBV4-1, the J gene TRBJ1-4, with 7 bases fitting TRBD1. The CDR3 contains 14 residues. Losses at the gene ends were 4 bases for V and 8 bases for J; bases not matched to a gene: 7. CDR1 and CDR2 from the germline V gene are MGHRA and YSYEKL.